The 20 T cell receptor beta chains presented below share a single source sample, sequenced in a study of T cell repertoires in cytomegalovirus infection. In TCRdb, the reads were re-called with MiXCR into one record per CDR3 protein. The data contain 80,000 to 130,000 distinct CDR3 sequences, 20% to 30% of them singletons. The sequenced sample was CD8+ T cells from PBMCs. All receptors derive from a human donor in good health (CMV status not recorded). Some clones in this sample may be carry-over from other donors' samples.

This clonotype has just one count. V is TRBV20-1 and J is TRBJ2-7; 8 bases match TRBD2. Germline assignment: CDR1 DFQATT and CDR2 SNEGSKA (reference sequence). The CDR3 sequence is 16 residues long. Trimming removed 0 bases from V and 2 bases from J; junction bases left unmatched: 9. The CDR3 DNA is TGCAGTGCTAGAGATGTCCCCAGCGGGAGTGCCTACGAGCAGTACTTC. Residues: CSARDVPSGSAYEQYF.

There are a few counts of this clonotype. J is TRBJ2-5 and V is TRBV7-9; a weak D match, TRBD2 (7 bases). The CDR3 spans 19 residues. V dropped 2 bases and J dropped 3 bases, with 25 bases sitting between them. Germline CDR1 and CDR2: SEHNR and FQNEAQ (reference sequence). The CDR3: CASSLLEDSGKETKETQYF. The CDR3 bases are TGTGCCAGCAGCTTACTGGAGGACAGCGGGAAGGAGACAAAAGAGACCCAGTACTTC.

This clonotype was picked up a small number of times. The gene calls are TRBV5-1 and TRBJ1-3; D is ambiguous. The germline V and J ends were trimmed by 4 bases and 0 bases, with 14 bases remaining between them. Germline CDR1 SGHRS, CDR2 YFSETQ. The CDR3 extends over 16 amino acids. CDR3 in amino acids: CASSPSAADSGNTIYF. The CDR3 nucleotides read TGCGCCAGCAGCCCCTCCGCGGCAGACTCTGGAAACACCATATATTTT. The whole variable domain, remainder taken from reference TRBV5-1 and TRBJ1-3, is KAGVTQTPRYLIKTRGQQVTLSCSPISGHRSVSWYQQTPGQGLQFLFEYFSETQRNKGNFPGRFSGRQFSNSRSEMNVSTLELGDSALYLCASSPSAADSGNTIYFGEGSWLTVV.

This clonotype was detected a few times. CDR3 in amino acids: CASSLAVGDTQYF. The CDR3 DNA sequence: TGTGCCAGCAGTTTAGCAGTCGGAGATACGCAGTATTTT. The chain joins TRBV28 to TRBJ2-3, with D unclear. Germline V gene data show CDR1 as MDHEN and CDR2 as SYDVKM. Trimming left V 2 bases short and J 5 bases short, with 8 bases between. The CDR3 sequence is 13 residues long. Full variable domain (remainder filled in from reference TRBV28 and TRBJ2-3): DVKVTQSSRYLVKRTGEKVFLECVQDMDHENMFWYRQDPGLGLRLIYFSYDVKMKEKGDIPEGYSVSREKKERFSLILESASTNQTSMYLCASSLAVGDTQYFGPGTRLTVL.

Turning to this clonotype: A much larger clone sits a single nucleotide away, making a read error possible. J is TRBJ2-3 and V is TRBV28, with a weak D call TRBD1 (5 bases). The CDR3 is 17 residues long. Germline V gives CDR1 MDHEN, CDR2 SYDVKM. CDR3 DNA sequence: TGTGCCAGCGGTTTCCCCAAAGACAGACACTTTACAGATACGCAGTATTTT. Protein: CASGFPKDRHFTDTQYF.

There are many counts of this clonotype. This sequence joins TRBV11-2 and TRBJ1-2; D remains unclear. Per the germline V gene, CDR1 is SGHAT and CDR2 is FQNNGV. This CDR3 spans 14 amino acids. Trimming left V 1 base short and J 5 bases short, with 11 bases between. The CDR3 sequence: CASSLAMVGYGYTF. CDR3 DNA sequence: TGTGCCAGCAGCTTAGCCATGGTAGGATATGGCTACACCTTC.

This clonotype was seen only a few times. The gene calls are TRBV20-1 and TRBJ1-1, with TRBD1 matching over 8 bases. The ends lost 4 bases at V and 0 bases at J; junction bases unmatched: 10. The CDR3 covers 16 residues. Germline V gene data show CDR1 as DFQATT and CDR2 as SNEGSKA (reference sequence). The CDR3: CSATRQGFGVNTEAFF. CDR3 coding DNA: TGCAGTGCTACCCGACAGGGGTTTGGGGTGAACACTGAAGCTTTCTTT.

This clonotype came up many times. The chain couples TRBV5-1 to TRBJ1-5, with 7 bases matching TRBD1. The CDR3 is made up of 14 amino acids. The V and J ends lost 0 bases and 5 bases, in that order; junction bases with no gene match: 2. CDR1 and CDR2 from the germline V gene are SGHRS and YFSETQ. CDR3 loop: CASSLGQGDQPQHF. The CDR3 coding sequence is TGCGCCAGCAGCTTGGGACAGGGCGATCAGCCCCAGCATTTT.

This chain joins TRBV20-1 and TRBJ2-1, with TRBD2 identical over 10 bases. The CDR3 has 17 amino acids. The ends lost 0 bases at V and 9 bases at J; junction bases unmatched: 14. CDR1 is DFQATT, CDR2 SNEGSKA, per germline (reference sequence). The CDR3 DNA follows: TGCAGTGCTAGAGATATTGACGCTAGCGGGAGATTGGGTGAGCAGTTCTTC. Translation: CSARDIDASGRLGEQFF.

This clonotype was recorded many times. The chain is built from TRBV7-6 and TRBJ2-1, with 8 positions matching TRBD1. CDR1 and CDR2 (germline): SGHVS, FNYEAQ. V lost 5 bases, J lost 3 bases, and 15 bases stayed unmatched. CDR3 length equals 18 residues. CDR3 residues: CASSPHDRGQLGYNEQFF. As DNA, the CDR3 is TGTGCCAGCAGCCCTCATGACAGGGGTCAATTAGGCTACAATGAGCAGTTCTTC.

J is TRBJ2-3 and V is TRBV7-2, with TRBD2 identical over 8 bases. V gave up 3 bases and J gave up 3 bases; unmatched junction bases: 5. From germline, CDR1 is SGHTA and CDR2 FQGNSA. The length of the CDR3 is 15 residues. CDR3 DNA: TGTGCCAGCAGCTTGTATGAGCGGGAGACAGATACGCAGTATTTT. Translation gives CASSLYERETDTQYF.

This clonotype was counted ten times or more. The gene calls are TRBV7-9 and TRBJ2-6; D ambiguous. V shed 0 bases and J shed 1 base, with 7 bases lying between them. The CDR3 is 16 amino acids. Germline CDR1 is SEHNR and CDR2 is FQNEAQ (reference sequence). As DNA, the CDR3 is TGTGCCAGCAGCTTAGCGACTGTATCTGGGGCCAACGTCCTGACTTTC. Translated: CASSLATVSGANVLTF.

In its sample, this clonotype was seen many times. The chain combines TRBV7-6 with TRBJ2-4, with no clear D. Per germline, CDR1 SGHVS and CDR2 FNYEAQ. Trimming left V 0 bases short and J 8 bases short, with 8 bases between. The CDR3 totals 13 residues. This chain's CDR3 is CASSLAITDIQYF. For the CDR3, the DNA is TGTGCCAGCAGCTTAGCCATTACAGACATTCAGTACTTC.

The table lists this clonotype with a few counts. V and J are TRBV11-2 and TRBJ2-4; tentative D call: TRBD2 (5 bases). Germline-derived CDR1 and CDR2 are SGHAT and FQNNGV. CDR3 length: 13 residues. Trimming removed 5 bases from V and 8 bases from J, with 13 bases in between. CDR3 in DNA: TGTGCCAGCAGCCCAATCCGGGGAGACATTCAGTACTTC. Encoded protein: CASSPIRGDIQYF.

The CDR3 sequence: CASSVVNSNQPQHF. The CDR3 DNA reads TGTGCCAGCAGTGTTGTCAATAGCAATCAGCCCCAGCATTTT. The chain links TRBV2 to TRBJ1-5; D unclear. Germline V gene sequence: CDR1 SNHLY, CDR2 FYNNEI. The CDR3 sequence is 14 residues long. V lost 4 bases and J 0 bases, leaving 7 bases between the germline ends.

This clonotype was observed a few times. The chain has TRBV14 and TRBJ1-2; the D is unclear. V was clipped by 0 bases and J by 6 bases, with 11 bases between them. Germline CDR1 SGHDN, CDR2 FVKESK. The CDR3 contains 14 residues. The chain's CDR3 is CASSQEERVDGYTF. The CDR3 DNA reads TGTGCCAGCAGCCAAGAAGAACGGGTGGATGGCTACACCTTC.

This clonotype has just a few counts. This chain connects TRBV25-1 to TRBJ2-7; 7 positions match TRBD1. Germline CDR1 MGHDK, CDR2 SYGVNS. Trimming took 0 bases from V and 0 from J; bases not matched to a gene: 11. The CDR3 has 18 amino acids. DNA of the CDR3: TGTGCCAGCAGTGAATACCCCTCTGACAGGGTCTCCTCCTACGAGCAGTACTTC. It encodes CASSEYPSDRVSSYEQYF.

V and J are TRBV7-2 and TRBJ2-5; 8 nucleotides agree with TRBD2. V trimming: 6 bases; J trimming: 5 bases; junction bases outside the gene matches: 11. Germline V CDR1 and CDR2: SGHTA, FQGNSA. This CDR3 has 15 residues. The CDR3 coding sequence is TGTGCCAGCAGTCTGCAGGCTAGCGGGCCGGAGACCCAGTACTTC. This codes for CASSLQASGPETQYF.

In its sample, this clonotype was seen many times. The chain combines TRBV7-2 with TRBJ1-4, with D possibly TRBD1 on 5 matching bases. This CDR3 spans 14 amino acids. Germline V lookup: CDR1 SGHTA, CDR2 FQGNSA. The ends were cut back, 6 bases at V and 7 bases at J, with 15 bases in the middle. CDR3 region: CASREGTEGEKLFF. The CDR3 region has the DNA TGTGCCAGCAGAGAGGGGACGGAGGGTGAAAAACTGTTTTTT.

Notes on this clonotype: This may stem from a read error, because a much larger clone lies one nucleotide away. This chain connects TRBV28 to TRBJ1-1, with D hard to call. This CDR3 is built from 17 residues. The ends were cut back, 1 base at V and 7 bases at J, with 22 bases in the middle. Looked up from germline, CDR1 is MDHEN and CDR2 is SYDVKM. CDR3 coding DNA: TGTGCCAGCAGTTTATTTGGGGAGGTATACTCGGTGATTGAAGCTTTCTTT. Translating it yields CASSLFGEVYSVIEAFF.